This T cell receptor (beta chain) originates from a study of T cells expressing NK-cell markers. Study overall: Repertoire data for TCR beta were derived from sorted T cells (CD3+CD56+NKG2C+, CD3+CD56+NKG2C- and CD3+CD56-NKG2C+). Study-level points and caveats: These clonotypes, the leaders elsewhere, also led the CD3+CD56-NKG2C+ fraction in a handful of donors. HCMV specificity of expanded NKG2C+ T cell clones remained unclear.

Comments on this clonotype: Its matching antigen is unknown.

Looked up from germline, CDR1 is KGHDR and CDR2 is SFDVKD. CDR3 length: 13 residues. In generating TCR beta cDNA, 5'RACE template switching with UMIs was used. From the 5' RACE reads, TCRdb lists one entry per CDR3 protein and no DNA. There are fewer than 200,000 distinct CDR3 sequences in the sample, with 18% held by the top ten. Sequenced material: blood T cells: a sorted CD56 or NKG2C T cell subset, CD4+ or CD8+ T cells, or bulk PBMC T cells (not recorded which). The rearrangement uses TRBV24-1 and TRBJ1-2. This receptor was taken from a woman aged 18 to 75 in good health. CDR3 protein: CATSDAGYNGYTF.